One and the same sample provided the 14 T cell receptor beta chains below, sequenced in a study of T-cell reconstitution after alpha-beta-depleted transplantation in children. Preparation of the TCRbeta library was carried out with unique molecular identifiers. MiXCR, applied by TCRdb to the PCR reads, yields one record per CDR3 protein. The table includes about 980,000 distinct CDR3 sequences, about 26% detected once. The sample here was PBMCs, mostly from graft donor cells, taken 360 days after TCRalphabeta/CD19-depleted stem cell transplant. The receptors were sampled from a boy younger than two who had a stem cell transplant for SCID, so the T cells may come from the graft donor.

This clonotype was counted between two and nine times. The chain couples TRBV6-5 to TRBJ2-7; TRBD1 matches at 7 bases. The CDR3 is 16 amino acids. The V segment lost 2 bases and the J segment 4 bases; nucleotides outside the gene matches: 11. The germline gives CDR1 MNHEY, CDR2 SVGAGI. As DNA, the CDR3 is TGTGCCAGCAGTTACAGGGGGCAAGATTTTGGTTACGAGCAGTACTTC. It translates to CASSYRGQDFGYEQYF.

This clonotype was seen once. The rearrangement uses TRBV29-1 and TRBJ2-3, with 8 bases identical to TRBD1. The ends lost 5 bases at V and 1 base at J; junction bases unmatched: 8. The CDR3 covers 15 residues. The germline V gene has CDR1 SQVTM and CDR2 ANQGSEA. The CDR3 DNA sequence: TGCAGCGTTCGTGATACAGGGGGAGGCACAGATACGCAGTATTTT. It is translated as CSVRDTGGGTDTQYF.

V gene TRBV6-1 combines with J gene TRBJ1-3; D is uncertain. Germline CDR1 MNHNS, CDR2 SASEGT. This CDR3 is 15 amino acids long. V was trimmed by 6 bases and J by 5 bases, leaving 17 bases between them. The DNA of the CDR3 is TGTGCCAGCAGCCCGATGGACGCTCTTCGAAACACCATATATTTT. Amino acids: CASSPMDALRNTIYF.

This clonotype was counted only a few times. V is TRBV7-6 and J is TRBJ2-7, with D possibly matching TRBD1 (5 bases). The germline CDR1 and CDR2 sequences are SGHVS and FNYEAQ. This CDR3 comprises 14 residues. The V end was cut by 7 bases, the J end by 1 base, with 14 bases between. CDR3 residues: CASTPPTGSYEQYF. As DNA, the CDR3 is TGTGCCAGCACCCCGCCCACAGGATCCTACGAGCAGTACTTC.

This clonotype has at least ten counts. V and J are TRBV5-1 and TRBJ2-2; D is possibly TRBD1 (6 bases). CDR3 length: 16 residues. V shed 4 bases and J shed 8 bases, with 21 bases lying between them. CDR1 is SGHRS and CDR2 is YFSETQ in the germline V gene. DNA for the CDR3: TGCGCCAGCAGCCCCAGGGCCGGACAGAGACGGGGGGAGCTGTTTTTT. Protein: CASSPRAGQRRGELFF.

This chain joins TRBV5-6 and TRBJ2-7; D unresolved. V lost 0 bases, J lost 2 bases, and 15 bases lay in between. The germline V gene encodes CDR1 SGHDT and CDR2 YYEEEE. CDR3 length: 16 residues. The CDR3 DNA follows: TGTGCCAGCAGCTTGGGAGTCTATTTCGTCCCCTACGAGCAGTACTTC. Translation: CASSLGVYFVPYEQYF.

This chain uses TRBV7-3 with TRBJ2-7; 7 bases align to TRBD1. CDR3 length: 14 residues. V was clipped by 4 bases and J by 4 bases; unmatched bases: 7. Germline loops: CDR1 SGHTA, CDR2 FQGTGA. CDR3 sequence: CASSSTTGAYEQYF. CDR3 nucleotides: TGTGCCAGCAGCTCAACCACAGGGGCTTACGAGCAGTACTTC.

CDR3 sequence reads: CASSRLERETQYF. DNA for the CDR3: TGTGCCAGCTCACGTCTAGAACGGGAGACCCAGTACTTC. The chain combines TRBV18 with TRBJ2-5, with D unclear. This CDR3 spans 13 amino acids. Per the germline V gene, CDR1 is KGHSH and CDR2 is LQKENI. V lost 4 bases, J lost 5 bases, and 11 bases lay in between.

This clonotype occurred a few times. The chain carries TRBV12-3 or TRBV12-4 and TRBJ2-1, with 15 bases aligning to TRBD2. V trimming: 2 bases; J trimming: 4 bases; junction bases outside the gene matches: 6. The CDR3 totals 18 residues. The CDR3 loop is CASSLWTSGGAGYNEQFF. CDR3 DNA sequence: TGTGCCAGCAGTTTATGGACTAGCGGGGGGGCGGGTTACAATGAGCAGTTCTTC.

J is TRBJ2-5 and V is TRBV12-3 or TRBV12-4; D remains ambiguous. V lost 9 bases to trimming and J lost 5 bases, with 10 bases between them. The CDR3 is 11 amino acids. CDR3 DNA: TGTGCCAGAAGAATTAGGGAGACCCAGTACTTC. As protein: CARRIRETQYF.

The chain recombines TRBV3-1 with TRBJ2-3; D gene ambiguous. Germline V gene sequence: CDR1 LGHDT, CDR2 YNNKEL (reference sequence). With 1 base removed from V and 2 bases from J, the gap between germline ends came to 7 bases. This CDR3 is 14 amino acids long. This CDR3 reads CASSQGHHTDTQYF. In nucleotides, the CDR3 is TGTGCCAGCAGCCAAGGACACCACACAGATACGCAGTATTTT.

The gene calls are TRBV6-2 or TRBV6-3 and TRBJ2-1; 9 bases agree with TRBD2. With V trimmed by 2 bases and J by 4 bases, 3 bases remained unmatched. The CDR3 covers 15 residues. Germline lookup yields CDR1 MNHEY and CDR2 SVGEGT. For the CDR3, the DNA is TGTGCCAGCAGTTACAAGCGGGGGGTGTACAATGAGCAGTTCTTC. It codes for CASSYKRGVYNEQFF.

The rearrangement joins TRBV12-3 or TRBV12-4 to TRBJ2-5, with D tentatively TRBD2 (5 bases). V was shortened by 5 bases and J by 1 base, with 14 bases between the two germline ends. This CDR3 spans 15 amino acids. CDR3 in amino acids: CASSPAGPFQETQYF. CDR3 DNA sequence: TGTGCCAGCAGTCCTGCGGGCCCCTTCCAAGAGACCCAGTACTTC.

The CDR3: CASEETSGLNEQFF. Written as DNA, the CDR3 is TGTGCCAGCGAAGAAACTAGTGGACTCAATGAGCAGTTCTTC. The chain couples TRBV28 to TRBJ2-1; weak D call: TRBD2 (5 bases). The CDR3 runs 14 residues. The ends were cut back, 8 bases at V and 6 bases at J, with 17 bases in the middle. Germline assignment: CDR1 MDHEN and CDR2 SYDVKM.